This T cell receptor (beta chain) was captured by sequencing in a study of resident and recirculating memory T cells in vitiligo (dated by TCRdb to between 2018 and 2020). At the level of the whole study: For TCR beta sequencing, epidermis was obtained by shave biopsy from two lesional and two nonlesional sites, and PBMCs were also collected, from each of a few stable vitiligo patients. Samples were homogenized without cell sorting just before genomic DNA extraction with the Qiagen DNeasy Blood & Tissue Kit. The goal of the human TCR beta sequencing was to check whether lesional vitiligo skin contained specific clones that differed from the clones found in nonlesional skin and blood.

TCR beta chains were amplified from genomic DNA using the immunoSEQ hsTCRB kit. TCR beta libraries were sequenced on an Illumina MiSeq instrument by the immunoSEQ service. The authors' analysis ran thus. Analysis of the repertoire data was performed with the immunoSEQ Analyzer. TCRdb mirrors the immuneACCESS table, restricted to in-frame sequences. Some clones are absent from its copies; in checked studies, under half trace to an unresolved V gene, and the reason for the others is unknown. The DNA gave D and trimming, while V, J and clone size come from that table. The sample profile shows tens of thousands of clones; 91% of them were found once. 4.9% of the sample is held by the ten biggest clonotypes. Vitiligo counted as stable when lesions had not changed during the previous 6 months. To count as stable, patients also needed to show no confetti depigmentation, which is a clinical sign of active vitiligo. Any patient who had received treatment in the previous three months was excluded. Ficoll density gradient centrifugation was used to isolate PBMCs from heparinized blood, after which the PBMCs were flash-frozen.

For this clone: Its cognate antigen has yet to be identified. No base quality information exists; no much larger clone differs at one position.

Study-level results and caveats: TCR sequences were not conserved across biopsy sites or patients, suggesting that different T cell clones infiltrate different lesions, described as private specificity. Working out how much the T cell clones identified in the vitiligo lesions and the human Trm versus Tcm pools each contribute will require future mechanistic studies. Overlap and correlation analysis showed no significant repertoire overlap between biopsies except for each lesion with itself, even within a single patient. No unique dominant TCR clone was detected, and variation in clonality was observed among vitiligo lesions.

Trimming leaves V shorter by 3 bases and J shorter by 2 bases, with the junction holding 4 bases beyond the gene matches. Including the terminal cysteine and phenylalanine, the CDR3 comprises 15 residues. The retained sequence is limited to the CDR3, 45 bases, with the frame set at the first base. Per the germline V gene, SGHTA is the CDR1 and FQGNSA is the CDR2. The chain is assembled from TRBV7-2 and TRBJ2-7, with 10 bases matching TRBD2. Sequencing input: blood. The source is a male donor with vitiligo. The CDR3 here reads CASSLGAGGPYEQYF. The nucleotide sequence reads as follows: TGTGCCAGCAGCTTGGGAGCGGGGGGGCCCTACGAGCAGTACTTC.